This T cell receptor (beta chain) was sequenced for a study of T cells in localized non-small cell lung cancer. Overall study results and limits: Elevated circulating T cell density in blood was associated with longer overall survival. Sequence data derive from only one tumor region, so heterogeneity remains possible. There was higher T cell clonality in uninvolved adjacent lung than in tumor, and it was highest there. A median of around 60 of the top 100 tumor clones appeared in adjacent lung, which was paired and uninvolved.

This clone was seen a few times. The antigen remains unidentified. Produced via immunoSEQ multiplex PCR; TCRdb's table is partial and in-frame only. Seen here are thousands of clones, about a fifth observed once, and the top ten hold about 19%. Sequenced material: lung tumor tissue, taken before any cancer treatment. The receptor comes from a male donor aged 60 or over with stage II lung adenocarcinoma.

CDR3 loop: CTSSIISLWANVLTF. The DNA for the CDR3 is TGCACCAGCAGCATTATCAGTTTGTGGGCCAACGTCCTGACTTTC. The chain joins TRBV1 to TRBJ2-6; the D segment call TRBD1 is taken from the table without a DNA check. TRBV1 is a pseudogene. This CDR3 is built from 15 residues.